These T cell receptor beta chains were read from a single sample in a study of blood T cell repertoires in COVID-19. Repertoires were generated with immunoSEQ multiplex PCR, while TCRdb's copy carries only in-frame clones and drops some. The profile covers roughly 190,000 clones, with about four fifths appearing a single time and roughly 3.1% taken by the ten largest. The sequenced sample consisted of PBMCs or T cells enriched from blood (not recorded which). Receptors originate from a woman between 25 and 40 years old who had been exposed to COVID-19. The CDR3 runs from the conserved cysteine through the conserved F or W. A D gene is named only where the DNA matches it firmly. Clone size is stated in some rows and not others, as once, few, many or a class when expanded.

v_call,clone_size,d_call,j_call,cdr3_nt,cdr3_aa
TRBV3-1/TRBV3-2,NA,NA,TRBJ1-6,TGTGCCAGCAGCCATCCCCGGGATCCAAATTCACCCCTCCACTTT,CASSHPRDPNSPLHF
TRBV10-3,NA,NA,TRBJ2-1,TGTGCCATCAGTGGGGAGAGGGGGAACGACAATGAGCAGTTCTTC,CAISGERGNDNEQFF
TRBV7-2,few,TRBD1,TRBJ1-6,TGTGCCAGCAGCTTGGGACAGGCGCTTAATTCACCCCTCCACTTT,CASSLGQALNSPLHF
TRBV7-6,NA,TRBD2,TRBJ2-1,TGTGCCAGCAGTCGCGCGGGGACTAGCGGGGTTGTGGGTGAGCAGTTCTTC,CASSRAGTSGVVGEQFF
TRBV7-2,few,NA,TRBJ2-7,TGTGCCAGCAGCCCTCTGACACCTACCTACGAGCAGTACTTC,CASSPLTPTYEQYF
TRBV5-1,NA,NA,TRBJ2-3,TGCGCCAGCAGTTACCGGGAGCAGGACACAGATACGCAGTATTTT,CASSYREQDTDTQYF
TRBV27,NA,NA,TRBJ1-2,TGTGCCAGCAGTTTTATCGGGGAAAACTATGGCTACACCTTC,CASSFIGENYGYTF
TRBV11-2,once,TRBD2,TRBJ2-3,TGTGCCAGCAGCTTATCCGTACTAGCCCAGCGGGAGGATACGCAGTATTTT,CASSLSVLAQREDTQYF
TRBV6-2/TRBV6-3,NA,NA,TRBJ1-1,TGTGCCAGCAGTCAACCGGGGGGACAGAACACTGAAGCTTTCTTT,CASSQPGGQNTEAFF
TRBV25-1,NA,TRBD2,TRBJ2-1,TGTGCCAGCAGTGATCCTCTAGCGGGGGATTACAATGAGCAGTTCTTC,CASSDPLAGDYNEQFF
TRBV7-2,few,NA,TRBJ1-3,TGTGCCAGCAGCCCAGGGGCTGCTGGAAACACCATATATTTT,CASSPGAAGNTIYF
TRBV10-1,NA,NA,TRBJ1-5,TGCGCCAGCAGTGAAACCCCCCACATTAGCAATCAGCCCCAGCATTTT,CASSETPHISNQPQHF
TRBV9,NA,NA,TRBJ2-6,TGTGCCAGCAGCCCCAGCTCTGGGGCCAACGTCCTGACTTTC,CASSPSSGANVLTF
TRBV19,NA,TRBD1,TRBJ1-6,TGTGCCAGTAAGGGGGCGGGGACGATGGATTCACCCCTCCACTTT,CASKGAGTMDSPLHF
TRBV30,NA,TRBD1,TRBJ1-1,TGTGCCGTGGCCGGGACAGGGAACACTGAAGCTTTCTTT,CAVAGTGNTEAFF
TRBV5-1,NA,TRBD2,TRBJ2-5,TGCGCCAGCAGCCCCCCTAGCGGGGGGGCCCTGGAGACCCAGTACTTC,CASSPPSGGALETQYF
TRBV15,once,TRBD1,TRBJ2-7,TGTACCACCAGCAGAAGCCGCCAGGGGGTCTACGAGCAGTACTTC,CTTSRSRQGVYEQYF
TRBV29-1,NA,TRBD1,TRBJ1-1,TGCAGCGCCTGGGACAGAGAGAACACTGAAGCTTTCTTT,CSAWDRENTEAFF
TRBV19,NA,TRBD1,TRBJ1-5,TGTGCCAGTAGGTCCAGGGGGTCATATGATCAGCCCCAGCATTTT,CASRSRGSYDQPQHF
TRBV5-1,NA,TRBD1,TRBJ1-2,TGCGCCAGCAAAGAGACAGGGATGTATGGCTACACCTTC,CASKETGMYGYTF
TRBV3-1/TRBV3-2,NA,NA,TRBJ2-3,TGTGCCAGCAGCCAATCGGATACGCAGTATTTT,CASSQSDTQYF
TRBV5-8,NA,NA,TRBJ1-5,TGTGCCAGCAGCTTGGTAGGGGGGGCCGGCATGGCCCAGCATTTT,CASSLVGGAGMAQHF
TRBV5-1,NA,NA,TRBJ2-3,TGCGCCAGCAGTCAGGGGTTTCCGGACACAGATACGCAGTATTTT,CASSQGFPDTDTQYF
TRBV6-5,NA,NA,TRBJ1-5,TGTGCCAGCAGTACCCAAGGCGGGGGCCAGCCCCAGCATTTT,CASSTQGGGQPQHF
TRBV5-4,NA,TRBD2,TRBJ2-3,TGTGCCAGCAGCGAGGGACTAGCGGGAGATACGCAGTATTTT,CASSEGLAGDTQYF
TRBV5-5,once,NA,TRBJ1-3,TGTGCCAGCAGCTTGGTTGGTTACAGATACACAGACTACTCTGGAAACACCATATATTTT,CASSLVGYRYTDYSGNTIYF
TRBV5-6,NA,NA,TRBJ1-4,TGTGCCAGCAGCTTCCAGGGTTTTAATGAAAAACTGTTTTTT,CASSFQGFNEKLFF
TRBV19,NA,NA,TRBJ2-1,TGTGCCAGTAGTATCCGGGACTACAATGAGCAGTTCTTC,CASSIRDYNEQFF
TRBV4-2,NA,TRBD2,TRBJ2-1,TGTGCCAGCAGCCAAGAAAGCGGGGAGTACAATGAGCAGTTCTTC,CASSQESGEYNEQFF
TRBV18,NA,NA,TRBJ2-1,TGTGCCAGCTCACCACCCCTCCGGGGTGAGCAGTTCTTC,CASSPPLRGEQFF
TRBV5-1,NA,TRBD1,TRBJ2-2,TGCGCCAGCAGCGGACAGGGACACACCGGGGAGCTGTTTTTT,CASSGQGHTGELFF
TRBV9,once,TRBD1,TRBJ1-5,TGTGCCAGCAGCCACAGGGGGCTCGGGCAGCCCCAGCATTTT,CASSHRGLGQPQHF
TRBV9,NA,TRBD2,TRBJ2-2,TGTGCCAGCAGCGGGGTAGCGGGGGGCCGGAACACCGGGGAGCTGTTTTTT,CASSGVAGGRNTGELFF
TRBV3-1/TRBV3-2,once,NA,TRBJ1-6,TGTGCCAGCAGCCAAGACCCCGATGGCGGGGGGAATTCACCCCTCCACTTT,CASSQDPDGGGNSPLHF
TRBV4-3,NA,TRBD1,TRBJ1-3,TGCGCCAGCAGCCAAGACAGGGGGCCCGGAAACACCATATATTTT,CASSQDRGPGNTIYF
TRBV3-1/TRBV3-2,few,TRBD1,TRBJ2-1,TGTGCCAGCAGCCAAGATTCCGGGACAGGGCAGTTCTTC,CASSQDSGTGQFF
TRBV30,NA,NA,TRBJ2-7,TGTGCCTGGACAGGTAACGAGCAGTACTTC,CAWTGNEQYF
TRBV19,NA,TRBD1,TRBJ2-5,TGTGCCAGTAGTACGTCCGGGACAGGGGAGACCCAGTACTTC,CASSTSGTGETQYF
TRBV18,NA,NA,TRBJ1-4,TGTGCCAGCTCACCCCAAGCACTTCGGGCTAATGAAAAACTGTTTTTT,CASSPQALRANEKLFF
TRBV11-2,few,TRBD2,TRBJ2-5,TGTGCCAGCAGTTCCTCTATCGGGGGGTTAGAGACCCAGTACTTC,CASSSSIGGLETQYF
TRBV18,NA,TRBD1,TRBJ1-4,TGTGCCAGCTCGCTCATGGGACAGCTCGAGGAAAAACTGTTTTTT,CASSLMGQLEEKLFF
TRBV13,NA,NA,TRBJ2-7,TGTGCCAGCAGCTTAGAAGGGGCCCTCTACGAGCAGTACTTC,CASSLEGALYEQYF
TRBV7-2,NA,TRBD1,TRBJ2-1,TGTGCCAGCAGCTTCGGACAGGGCGAACTCAATGAGCAGTTCTTC,CASSFGQGELNEQFF
TRBV19,NA,NA,TRBJ1-1,TGTGCCAGTAGAAAACAGACAGGAGTGAACACTGAAGCTTTCTTT,CASRKQTGVNTEAFF
TRBV2,few,NA,TRBJ2-1,TGTGCCAGCGGAGATATTCAGTTCTTC,CASGDIQFF
TRBV7-2,NA,TRBD2,TRBJ2-7,TGTGCCAGCAGCTGGGTGCAAACTAGCGGGGCCCCCTACGAGCAGTACTTC,CASSWVQTSGAPYEQYF
TRBV28,NA,NA,TRBJ1-6,TGTGCCAGCAGTCTCGGCGGAGTCTTGAACTCACCCCTCCACTTT,CASSLGGVLNSPLHF
TRBV6-5,NA,NA,TRBJ2-7,TGTGCCAGCAGTTACGGGCAACTCTCCTACGAGCAGTACTTC,CASSYGQLSYEQYF
TRBV25-1,NA,NA,TRBJ1-2,TGTGCCAGCAGTGGCGGTATATTGGACAGCCTAACTAACTATGGCTACACCTTC,CASSGGILDSLTNYGYTF
TRBV12-3/TRBV12-4,NA,NA,TRBJ1-1,TGTGCCAGCAGTCGAGGGAATACTGAAGCTTTCTTT,CASSRGNTEAFF
TRBV3-1/TRBV3-2,NA,NA,TRBJ1-6,TGTGCCAGCAGCCCGCACGGAATAGGAGCTAATTCACCCCTCCACTTT,CASSPHGIGANSPLHF
TRBV5-1,NA,NA,TRBJ1-1,TGCGCCAGCAGGGGCCAGGGGACCACTGAAGCTTTCTTT,CASRGQGTTEAFF
TRBV6-6,NA,NA,TRBJ2-7,TGTGCCAGCAGTTACTTGGCAGGGGTCGGGTACGAGCAGTACTTC,CASSYLAGVGYEQYF